This entry lists 9 T cell receptor beta chains sequenced from one sample in a study of OX40 agonist ivuxolimab in advanced cancers. Profiled with immunoSEQ multiplex PCR; TCRdb holds only in-frame clones, not every one. The sample contains 35,000 to 45,000 clones, 75% to 90% of which appear only once. This specimen consisted of CD4+ or CD8+ T cells sorted from blood, obtained in a trial of the OX40 agonist ivuxolimab. All receptors derive from an adult with an advanced solid tumor such as melanoma, head and neck, liver or kidney cancer.

In regard to this clone: The same CDR3 arises from other DNA sequences in this sample as well. The chain couples TRBV13 to TRBJ2-3; tentative D call: TRBD1 (5 bases). Between the trimmed V and J ends, which lost 2 bases and 3 bases, there was a span of 6 bases. The V gene's germline CDR1 is PRHDT and CDR2 FYEKMQ (reference sequence). This CDR3 contains 13 residues. CDR3 in amino acids: CASSLKGTDTQYF. The CDR3 nucleotides read TGTGCCAGCAGCTTAAAGGGGACAGATACGCAGTATTTT.

The J gene is TRBJ2-3, the V gene TRBV9; TRBD2 matches at 12 bases. The germline V gene has CDR1 SGDLS and CDR2 YYNGEE. J gave up 2 bases and V 0 bases, and 1 base lay outside the gene matches. The length of the CDR3 is 16 residues. The CDR3 DNA follows: TGTGCCAGCAGCGTAGCTAGCGGGGGGGCCACAGATACGCAGTATTTT. Its translation: CASSVASGGATDTQYF. The whole variable domain, remainder taken from reference TRBV9 and TRBJ2-3, is DSGVTQTPKHLITATGQRVTLRCSPRSGDLSVYWYQQSLDQGLQFLIQYYNGEERAKGNILERFSAQQFPDLHSELNLSSLELGDSALYFCASSVASGGATDTQYFGPGTRLTVL.

The chain links TRBV10-2 to TRBJ1-1; 12 bases are a match to TRBD1. The CDR3 length is 16 residues. Trimming took 2 bases from V and 3 from J; bases not matched to a gene: 4. CDR1 is WSHSY, CDR2 SAAADI, per germline. CDR3 sequence reads: CASSEGTGGRYTEAFF. CDR3 nucleotides: TGCGCCAGCAGTGAGGGGACAGGGGGCCGGTACACTGAAGCTTTCTTT.

This sequence joins TRBV20-1 and TRBJ2-1, with D uncertain. Germline CDR1 reads DFQATT; CDR2 reads SNEGSKA (reference sequence). There are 11 residues in the CDR3. The V and J ends lost 3 bases and 8 bases respectively, with 8 bases between them. In nucleotides, the CDR3 is TGCAGTGCTAGTCGCTTGGATGAGCAGTTCTTC. This sequence encodes CSASRLDEQFF.

V is TRBV6-5 and J is TRBJ1-6; D call uncertain. V lost 6 bases, J lost 9 bases, and 9 bases lay in between. The CDR3 has 12 amino acids. Germline loops: CDR1 MNHEY, CDR2 SVGAGI. The DNA for the CDR3 is TGTGCCAGCAGCCCGAGAGGTTCACCCCTCCACTTT. It translates to CASSPRGSPLHF.

J is TRBJ2-1 and V is TRBV12-2. TRBV12-2 is flagged as a pseudogene. The CDR3 has 14 residues. As DNA, the CDR3 is TGTGCAAGTCGCCCGGGACCCCCGTTGGCTGAGCAGTTCTTC. Translating gives CASRPGPPLAEQFF.

In DNA, the CDR3 is TGTGCCAGCAGTTTCTTTTTCGGGCCTAACTATGGCTACACCTTC. Protein sequence: CASSFFFGPNYGYTF. This chain joins TRBV28 and TRBJ1-2, with D unresolved. Trimming removed 3 bases at V and 0 bases at J, with 11 bases between. Germline values: CDR1 MDHEN, CDR2 SYDVKM. This CDR3 has 15 amino acids.

The chain combines TRBV29-1 with TRBJ1-3; D gene uncertain. The CDR3 spans 13 residues. CDR1 SQVTM and CDR2 ANQGSEA come from the germline V gene. The V end was cut by 4 bases, the J end by 0 bases, with 7 bases between. The CDR3: CSVVLNSGNTIYF. CDR3 bases: TGCAGCGTTGTTTTAAACTCTGGAAACACCATATATTTT.

This chain joins TRBV29-1 and TRBJ1-2, with a weak D call TRBD1 (5 bases). V shed 6 bases and J shed 2 bases, with 10 bases lying between them. The CDR3 length is 12 residues. Germline CDR1 and CDR2: SQVTM and ANQGSEA. CDR3 coding DNA: TGCAGCGTCGAACAGGAGAACTATGGCTACACCTTC. As protein: CSVEQENYGYTF.